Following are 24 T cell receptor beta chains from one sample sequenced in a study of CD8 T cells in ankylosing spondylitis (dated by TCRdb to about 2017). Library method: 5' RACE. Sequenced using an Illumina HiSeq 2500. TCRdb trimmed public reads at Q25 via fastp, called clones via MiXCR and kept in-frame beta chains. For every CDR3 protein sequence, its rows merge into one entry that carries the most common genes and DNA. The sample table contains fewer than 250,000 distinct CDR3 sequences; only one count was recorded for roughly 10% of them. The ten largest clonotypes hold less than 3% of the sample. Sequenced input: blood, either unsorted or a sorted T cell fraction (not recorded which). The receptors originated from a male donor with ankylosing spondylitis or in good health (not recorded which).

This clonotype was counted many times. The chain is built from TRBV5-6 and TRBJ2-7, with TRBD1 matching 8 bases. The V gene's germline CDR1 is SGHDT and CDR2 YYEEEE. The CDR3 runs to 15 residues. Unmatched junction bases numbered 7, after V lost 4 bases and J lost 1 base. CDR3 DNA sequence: TGTGCCAGCAGCCACGGGACAGGTCGATCCTACGAGCAGTACTTC. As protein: CASSHGTGRSYEQYF.

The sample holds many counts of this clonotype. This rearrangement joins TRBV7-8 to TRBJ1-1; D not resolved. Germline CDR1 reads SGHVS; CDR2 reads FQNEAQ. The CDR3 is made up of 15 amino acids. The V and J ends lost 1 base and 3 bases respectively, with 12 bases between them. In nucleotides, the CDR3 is TGTGCCAGCAGCTTAGGACGGGCTCTGGACACTGAAGCTTTCTTT. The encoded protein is CASSLGRALDTEAFF.

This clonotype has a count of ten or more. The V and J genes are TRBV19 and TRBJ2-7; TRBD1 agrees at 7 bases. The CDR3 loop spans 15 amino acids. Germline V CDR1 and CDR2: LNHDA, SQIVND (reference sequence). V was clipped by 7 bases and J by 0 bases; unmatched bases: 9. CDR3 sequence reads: CASTEKGASSYEQYF. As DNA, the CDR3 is TGTGCCAGTACCGAAAAGGGGGCGAGCTCCTACGAGCAGTACTTC.

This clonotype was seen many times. CDR3 in amino acids: CASTQGGNNYGYTF. As DNA, the CDR3 is TGTGCCAGCACCCAGGGCGGAAATAACTATGGCTACACCTTC. The chain joins TRBV12-3 or TRBV12-4 to TRBJ1-2; possibly TRBD1 for D (5 bases). There are 14 residues in the CDR3. V was shortened by 7 bases and J by 1 base, with 13 bases between the two germline ends.

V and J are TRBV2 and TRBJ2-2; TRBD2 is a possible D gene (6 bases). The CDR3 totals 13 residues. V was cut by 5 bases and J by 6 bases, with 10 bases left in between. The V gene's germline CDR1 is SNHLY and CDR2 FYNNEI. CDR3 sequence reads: CASSPLASGELFF. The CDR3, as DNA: TGTGCCAGCAGTCCGCTAGCGTCCGGGGAGCTGTTTTTT. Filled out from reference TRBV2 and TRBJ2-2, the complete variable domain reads EPEVTQTPSHQVTQMGQEVILRCVPISNHLYFYWYRQILGQKVEFLVSFYNNEISEKSEIFDDQFSVERPDGSNFTLKIRSTKLEDSAMYFCASSPLASGELFFGEGSRLTVL.

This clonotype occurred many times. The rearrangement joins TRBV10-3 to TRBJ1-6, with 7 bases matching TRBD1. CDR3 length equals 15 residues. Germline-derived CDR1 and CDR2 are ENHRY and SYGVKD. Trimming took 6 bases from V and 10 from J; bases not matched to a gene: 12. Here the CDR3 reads CAIRRDSPAQSPLHF. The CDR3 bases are TGTGCCATCAGGAGGGACAGCCCAGCTCAATCACCCCTCCACTTT.

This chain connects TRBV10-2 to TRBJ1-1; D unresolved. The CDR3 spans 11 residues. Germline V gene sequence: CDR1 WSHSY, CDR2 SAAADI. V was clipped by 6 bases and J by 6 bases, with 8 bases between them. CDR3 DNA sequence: TGCGCCAGCAGAGATGGGTCTGAAGCTTTCTTT. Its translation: CASRDGSEAFF.

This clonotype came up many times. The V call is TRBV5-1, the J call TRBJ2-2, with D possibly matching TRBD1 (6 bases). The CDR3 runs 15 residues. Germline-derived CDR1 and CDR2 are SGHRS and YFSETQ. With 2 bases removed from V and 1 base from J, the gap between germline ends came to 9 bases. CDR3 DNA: TGCGCCAGCAGCTTTTTACAGGGGAACACCGGGGAGCTGTTTTTT. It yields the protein CASSFLQGNTGELFF. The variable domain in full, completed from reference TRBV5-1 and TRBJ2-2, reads KAGVTQTPRYLIKTRGQQVTLSCSPISGHRSVSWYQQTPGQGLQFLFEYFSETQRNKGNFPGRFSGRQFSNSRSEMNVSTLELGDSALYLCASSFLQGNTGELFFGEGSRLTVL.

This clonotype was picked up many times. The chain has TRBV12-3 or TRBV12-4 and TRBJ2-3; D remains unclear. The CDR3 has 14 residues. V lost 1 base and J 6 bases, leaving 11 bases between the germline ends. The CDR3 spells CASSLVGPRDTQYF. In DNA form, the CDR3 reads TGTGCCAGCAGTTTAGTAGGTCCCAGGGATACGCAGTATTTT.

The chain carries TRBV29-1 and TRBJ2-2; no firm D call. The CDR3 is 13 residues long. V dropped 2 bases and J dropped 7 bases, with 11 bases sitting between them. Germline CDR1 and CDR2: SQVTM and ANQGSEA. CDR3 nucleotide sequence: TGCAGCGTTGAAACAATTCGAGGCGGGGAGCTGTTTTTT. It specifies CSVETIRGGELFF.

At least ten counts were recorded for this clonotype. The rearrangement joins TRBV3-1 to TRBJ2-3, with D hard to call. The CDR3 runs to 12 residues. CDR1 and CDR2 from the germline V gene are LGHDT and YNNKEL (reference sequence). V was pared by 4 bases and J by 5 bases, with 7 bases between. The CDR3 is CASSRGGDTQYF. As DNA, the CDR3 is TGTGCCAGCAGCCGGGGTGGAGATACGCAGTATTTT.

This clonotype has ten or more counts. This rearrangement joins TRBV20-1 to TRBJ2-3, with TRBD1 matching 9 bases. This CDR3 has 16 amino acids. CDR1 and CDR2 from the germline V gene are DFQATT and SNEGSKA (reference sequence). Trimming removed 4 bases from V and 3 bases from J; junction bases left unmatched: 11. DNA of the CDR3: TGCAGTGCTACCGACCCGGGACAGGGTAATACAGATACGCAGTATTTT. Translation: CSATDPGQGNTDTQYF.

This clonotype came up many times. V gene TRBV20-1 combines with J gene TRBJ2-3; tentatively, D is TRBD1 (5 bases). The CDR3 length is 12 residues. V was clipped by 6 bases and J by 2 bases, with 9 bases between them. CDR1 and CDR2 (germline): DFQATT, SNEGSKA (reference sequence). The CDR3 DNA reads TGCAGTGCCCCGGACAACACAGATACGCAGTATTTT. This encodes CSAPDNTDTQYF.

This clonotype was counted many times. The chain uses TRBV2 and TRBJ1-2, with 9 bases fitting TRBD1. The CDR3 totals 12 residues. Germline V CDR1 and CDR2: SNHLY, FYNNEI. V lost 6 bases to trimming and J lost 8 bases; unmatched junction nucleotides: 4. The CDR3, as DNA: TGTGCCAGCAGAGCCGGGACAGGGGGCTACACCTTC. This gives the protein CASRAGTGGYTF. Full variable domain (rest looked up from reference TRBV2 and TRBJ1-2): EPEVTQTPSHQVTQMGQEVILRCVPISNHLYFYWYRQILGQKVEFLVSFYNNEISEKSEIFDDQFSVERPDGSNFTLKIRSTKLEDSAMYFCASRAGTGGYTFGSGTRLTVV.

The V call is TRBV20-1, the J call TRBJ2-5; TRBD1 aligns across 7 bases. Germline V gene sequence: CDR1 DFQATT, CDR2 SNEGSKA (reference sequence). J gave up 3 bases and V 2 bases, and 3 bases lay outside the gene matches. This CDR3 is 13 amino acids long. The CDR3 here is CSARRQGKETQYF. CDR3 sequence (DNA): TGCAGTGCTAGAAGACAGGGCAAAGAGACCCAGTACTTC.

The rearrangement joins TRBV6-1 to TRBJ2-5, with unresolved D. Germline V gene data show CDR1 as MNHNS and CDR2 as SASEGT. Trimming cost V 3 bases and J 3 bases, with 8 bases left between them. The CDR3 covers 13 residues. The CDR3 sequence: CASSDGRKETQYF. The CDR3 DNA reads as TGTGCCAGCAGTGACGGCAGAAAAGAGACCCAGTACTTC.

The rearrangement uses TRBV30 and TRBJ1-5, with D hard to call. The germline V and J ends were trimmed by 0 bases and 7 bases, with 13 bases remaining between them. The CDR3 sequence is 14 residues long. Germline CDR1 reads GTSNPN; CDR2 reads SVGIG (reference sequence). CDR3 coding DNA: TGTGCCTGGAGTGTATATACTTCGGGACAGCCCCAGCATTTT. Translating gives CAWSVYTSGQPQHF. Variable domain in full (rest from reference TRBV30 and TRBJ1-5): SQTIHQWPATLVQPVGSPLSLECTVEGTSNPNLYWYRQAAGRGLQLLFYSVGIGQISSEVPQNLSASRPQDRQFILSSKKLLLSDSGFYLCAWSVYTSGQPQHFGDGTRLSIL.

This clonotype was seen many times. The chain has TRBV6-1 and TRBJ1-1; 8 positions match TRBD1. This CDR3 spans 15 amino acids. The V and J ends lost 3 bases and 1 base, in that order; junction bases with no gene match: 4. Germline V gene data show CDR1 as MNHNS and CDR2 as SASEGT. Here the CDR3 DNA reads TGTGCCAGCAGTGATACCGGGACAGGGAACACTGAAGCTTTCTTT. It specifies CASSDTGTGNTEAFF.

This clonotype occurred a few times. The CDR3 DNA sequence: TGTGCCAGCCGGGGGGCAGTGAACACCGGGGAGCTGTTTTTT. Translated, it gives CASRGAVNTGELFF. V usage is TRBV11-2 and J usage is TRBJ2-2; weak D call: TRBD2 (7 bases). Deletions cut 8 bases from V and 1 base from J, with 11 bases between. The CDR3 is 14 residues long. Germline V gene sequence: CDR1 SGHAT, CDR2 FQNNGV.

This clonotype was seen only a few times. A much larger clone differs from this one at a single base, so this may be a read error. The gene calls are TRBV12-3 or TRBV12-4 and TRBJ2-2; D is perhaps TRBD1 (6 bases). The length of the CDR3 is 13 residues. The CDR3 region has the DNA TGTGCCAGCACAGGGGCGCACACCAGGGAGCTGTTTTTT. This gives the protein CASTGAHTRELFF.

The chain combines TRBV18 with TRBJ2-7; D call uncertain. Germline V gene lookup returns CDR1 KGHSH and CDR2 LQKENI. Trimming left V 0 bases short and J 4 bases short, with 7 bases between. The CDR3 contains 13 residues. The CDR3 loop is CASSPPQRYEQYF. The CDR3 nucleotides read TGTGCCAGCTCACCACCACAGAGATACGAGCAGTACTTC.

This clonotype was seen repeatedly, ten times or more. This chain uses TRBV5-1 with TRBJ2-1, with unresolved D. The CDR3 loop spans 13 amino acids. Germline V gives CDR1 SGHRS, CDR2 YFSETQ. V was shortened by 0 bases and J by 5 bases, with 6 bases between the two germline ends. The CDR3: CASSLASDNEQFF. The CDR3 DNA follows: TGCGCCAGCAGCTTGGCGAGTGACAATGAGCAGTTCTTC.

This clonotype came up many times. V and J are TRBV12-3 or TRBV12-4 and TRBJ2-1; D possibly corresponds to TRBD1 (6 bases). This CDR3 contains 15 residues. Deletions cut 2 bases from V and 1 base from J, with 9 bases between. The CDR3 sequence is CASSLRQGSYNEQFF. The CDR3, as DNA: TGTGCCAGCAGTTTAAGGCAGGGGTCCTACAATGAGCAGTTCTTC.

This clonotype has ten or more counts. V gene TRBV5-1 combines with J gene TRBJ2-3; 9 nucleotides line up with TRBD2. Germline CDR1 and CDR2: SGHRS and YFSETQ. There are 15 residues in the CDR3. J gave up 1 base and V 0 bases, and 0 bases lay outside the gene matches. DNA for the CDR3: TGCGCCAGCAGCTTGGGACTAGCGGGCACAGATACGCAGTATTTT. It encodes CASSLGLAGTDTQYF.